A selection of T cell receptor beta chains follows, all from one sample in a study of blood T cell repertoires in COVID-19. Here immunoSEQ multiplex PCR was the method, and the copy in TCRdb shows in-frame clones only, minus some. The sample shows approximately 150,000 clones, around 87% of them seen only once. Specimen: PBMCs or T cells enriched from blood (not recorded which). Receptors originate from a man aged 55 to 70 who had recovered from COVID-19. Both conserved end residues are part of each CDR3. A D gene is named only where the DNA matches it firmly. Where a row states a size, it is once, few, many or the class of an expanded clone; other rows omit it.

TRBV19,-,TRBJ2-1,TRBD2,CASSAQTSGRWDEQFF,TGTGCCAGTAGTGCGCAGACTAGCGGGAGGTGGGATGAGCAGTTCTTC
TRBV27,-,TRBJ2-5,TRBD2,CASSPRGLAGLETQYF,TGTGCCAGCAGTCCCAGGGGACTAGCGGGGCTAGAGACCCAGTACTTC
TRBV5-1,-,TRBJ1-2,TRBD1,CASSRDRLLEGYTF,TGCGCCAGCAGCAGGGACAGGCTCCTCGAAGGCTACACCTTC
TRBV7-9,-,TRBJ2-1,TRBD1,CASSPRTGVEQFF,TGTGCCAGCAGCCCCCGGACAGGCGTTGAGCAGTTCTTC
TRBV10-3,-,TRBJ2-2,-,CAITGVNTGELFF,TGTGCCATCACAGGGGTGAACACCGGGGAGCTGTTTTTT
TRBV3-1/TRBV3-2,-,TRBJ2-2,-,CASSPAATNTGELFF,TGTGCCAGCAGCCCCGCAGCGACGAACACCGGGGAGCTGTTTTTT
TRBV19,-,TRBJ2-2,-,CASKRQPNTGELFF,TGTGCCAGTAAGAGGCAGCCGAACACCGGGGAGCTGTTTTTT
TRBV28,-,TRBJ1-5,TRBD1,CASSLGTGSRPQHF,TGTGCCAGCAGTTTGGGGACAGGGTCTCGGCCTCAGCATTTT
TRBV10-3,-,TRBJ2-1,TRBD2,CAISESTSKQFF,TGTGCCATCAGTGAGTCGACTAGCAAGCAGTTCTTC
TRBV30,-,TRBJ2-7,TRBD2,CAWSKSGVYEQYF,TGTGCCTGGAGTAAGAGCGGGGTCTACGAGCAGTACTTC
TRBV7-8,-,TRBJ1-1,TRBD1,CASSGTVPTEAFF,TGTGCCAGCAGTGGGACAGTTCCCACTGAAGCTTTCTTT
TRBV9,-,TRBJ2-1,TRBD2,CASSVIEAGVPGNEQFF,TGTGCCAGCAGCGTAATAGAAGCGGGAGTCCCTGGCAATGAGCAGTTCTTC
TRBV28,few,TRBJ2-7,TRBD1,CASSLRDRPYEQYF,TGTGCCAGCAGTTTACGGGACAGGCCCTACGAGCAGTACTTC
TRBV7-9,-,TRBJ1-1,-,CASSQTARTSGAFF,TGTGCCAGCAGCCAGACAGCGCGAACGTCTGGAGCTTTCTTT
TRBV4-1,once,TRBJ1-1,-,CASSQYWGVNTEAFF,TGCGCCAGCAGCCAATATTGGGGCGTGAACACTGAAGCTTTCTTT
TRBV28,-,TRBJ2-7,-,CASSLEPGMYEQYF,TGTGCCAGCAGTTTAGAGCCCGGGATGTACGAGCAGTACTTC
TRBV28,-,TRBJ1-5,-,CASSWALNQPQHF,TGTGCCAGCAGTTGGGCCCTCAATCAGCCCCAGCATTTT
TRBV28,-,TRBJ1-2,TRBD1,CASRRQGTYGYTF,TGTGCCAGCAGACGACAGGGCACCTATGGCTACACCTTC
TRBV11-2,-,TRBJ1-3,TRBD1,CASSQDRVGNTIYF,TGTGCCAGCAGCCAAGACAGGGTTGGAAACACCATATATTTT
TRBV2,-,TRBJ1-3,-,CASSARTLSGNTIYF,TGTGCCAGCAGTGCAAGGACTCTCTCTGGAAACACCATATATTTT
TRBV4-1,-,TRBJ2-7,-,CASSQDFGRGAYEQYF,TGCGCCAGCAGCCAAGATTTCGGCAGGGGTGCCTACGAGCAGTACTTC
TRBV7-9,-,TRBJ2-7,-,CASSSRSSYEQYF,TGTGCCAGCAGCTCCAGGTCGAGTTACGAGCAGTACTTC
TRBV3-1/TRBV3-2,-,TRBJ2-1,-,CASSQWVTGMRGEQFF,TGTGCCAGCAGCCAATGGGTGACAGGGATGCGGGGTGAGCAGTTCTTC
TRBV12-3/TRBV12-4,once,TRBJ2-2,TRBD2,CASWGGTGELFF,TGTGCCAGCTGGGGGGGGACCGGGGAGCTGTTTTTT
TRBV6-5,once,TRBJ2-3,TRBD2,CASSYLAGGPVDTQYF,TGTGCCAGCAGTTACCTAGCGGGGGGGCCTGTGGATACGCAGTATTTT
TRBV5-6,-,TRBJ2-3,TRBD1,CASSRDRDRTDTQYF,TGTGCCAGCAGCAGGGACAGGGATCGCACAGATACGCAGTATTTT
TRBV19,-,TRBJ1-2,-,CASSIGGPSNYGYTF,TGTGCCAGTAGTATCGGAGGGCCCTCTAACTATGGCTACACCTTC
TRBV29-1,-,TRBJ2-5,TRBD1,CSVGQGQETQYF,TGCAGCGTTGGACAGGGGCAGGAGACCCAGTACTTC
TRBV6-5,-,TRBJ2-7,TRBD1,CASSRQGKLYEQYF,TGTGCCAGCAGTAGACAGGGAAAACTCTACGAGCAGTACTTC
TRBV6-6,-,TRBJ2-7,TRBD1,CASSGGEGQGFMQYF,TGTGCCAGCAGTGGGGGGGAGGGACAGGGATTTATGCAGTACTTC
TRBV6-5,-,TRBJ2-7,TRBD1,CASKAGQGNYEQYF,TGTGCCAGTAAAGCGGGACAGGGTAACTACGAGCAGTACTTC
TRBV7-8,-,TRBJ2-5,TRBD2,CASSRYRAGGKETQYF,TGTGCCAGCAGCCGGTATCGGGCGGGGGGAAAAGAGACCCAGTACTTC
TRBV5-6,-,TRBJ1-5,-,CASSLAESNQPQHF,TGTGCCAGCAGCTTGGCGGAGAGCAATCAGCCCCAGCATTTT
TRBV18,-,TRBJ2-1,-,CASSPPSSSYNEQFF,TGTGCCAGCTCACCACCGTCTAGCTCCTACAATGAGCAGTTCTTC
TRBV5-6,-,TRBJ1-4,-,CASSLVAATNEKLFF,TGTGCCAGCAGCTTGGTGGCCGCAACTAATGAAAAACTGTTTTTT
TRBV27,-,TRBJ1-6,-,CASSLGRSYNSPLHF,TGTGCCAGCAGCTTGGGCCGCTCCTATAATTCACCCCTCCACTTT
TRBV6-5,once,TRBJ2-1,-,CASRSAGRYNEQFF,TGTGCCAGCAGAAGTGCGGGACGGTACAATGAGCAGTTCTTC
TRBV28,few,TRBJ1-6,-,CASSGPRGRSYNSPLHF,TGTGCCAGCAGTGGCCCCAGGGGAAGGTCCTATAATTCACCCCTCCACTTT
TRBV19,-,TRBJ2-1,TRBD2,CASSRPGLAGGSSYNEQFF,TGTGCCAGTAGTAGACCGGGACTAGCGGGGGGAAGCTCCTACAATGAGCAGTTCTTC
TRBV14,-,TRBJ2-7,-,CASSQVSGEQYF,TGTGCCAGCAGCCAAGTTTCCGGCGAGCAGTACTTC